The present entry profiles one T cell receptor (beta chain) with its context. The antigen is not known. The data originate from a study of cytomegalovirus exposure and HLA in healthy donors. Study information: There were some 400 genotyped donors. Of these, roughly 84% fell in the genetic ancestry cluster associated with self-reported Caucasian donors. The study's findings and limits: One variant, a missense change in DCLRE1C, was linked in a later analysis to TCR beta V- and J-gene trimming.

In the PCR, 60 Vbeta and 13 Jbeta primers were used. Profiled with immunoSEQ multiplex PCR; TCRdb holds only in-frame clones, not every one. The repertoire holds some 220,000 clones, 80% to 90% seen once, with 0.9% to 1.1% in the top ten. The V gene end was trimmed by 6 bases and the J gene end by 7 bases; junction bases not matched to a gene: 0. There are 13 residues in the CDR3. The germline V gene has CDR1 MNHNS and CDR2 SASEGT. The sequenced sample was PBMCs. The clonotype originates from a woman under 30 in good health and CMV-seronegative. V usage is TRBV6-1 and J usage is TRBJ2-1; the match to TRBD2 covers 13 bases. CDR3 protein: CASRGLAGNEQFF. The CDR3 DNA reads TGTGCCAGCAGGGGACTAGCGGGAAATGAGCAGTTCTTC.